The clone carrying this T cell receptor beta chain showed up many times. Antigen: not known. The V gene's germline CDR1 is LGHDT and CDR2 YNNKEL (reference sequence). The CDR3 runs to 15 residues. Trimming took off 5 bases at V and 0 bases at J, with 11 bases between the two ends. The data were obtained in a study of early T cells in non-severe SARS-CoV-2 infection. Study-wide findings and caveats: Matching against VDJdb likely underestimated virus-specific expansions, favoring anti-spike CD8.

In the library, individual cDNA molecules carried attached unique molecular identifiers. TCRdb redid the calling of the 5' RACE reads with MiXCR, one entry per CDR3 protein. The table includes roughly 90,000 distinct CDR3 sequences, 14% detected once. This TCR was recovered from an adult who was a healthcare worker with PCR-confirmed SARS-CoV-2 infection or an uninfected control (not recorded which). Sequences were obtained from whole blood. The V and J genes are TRBV3-1 and TRBJ2-4, with D unresolved. CDR3 in DNA: TGTGCCAGCAGCTACCGACACGTAGCCAAAAACATTCAGTACTTC. Its protein is CASSYRHVAKNIQYF.